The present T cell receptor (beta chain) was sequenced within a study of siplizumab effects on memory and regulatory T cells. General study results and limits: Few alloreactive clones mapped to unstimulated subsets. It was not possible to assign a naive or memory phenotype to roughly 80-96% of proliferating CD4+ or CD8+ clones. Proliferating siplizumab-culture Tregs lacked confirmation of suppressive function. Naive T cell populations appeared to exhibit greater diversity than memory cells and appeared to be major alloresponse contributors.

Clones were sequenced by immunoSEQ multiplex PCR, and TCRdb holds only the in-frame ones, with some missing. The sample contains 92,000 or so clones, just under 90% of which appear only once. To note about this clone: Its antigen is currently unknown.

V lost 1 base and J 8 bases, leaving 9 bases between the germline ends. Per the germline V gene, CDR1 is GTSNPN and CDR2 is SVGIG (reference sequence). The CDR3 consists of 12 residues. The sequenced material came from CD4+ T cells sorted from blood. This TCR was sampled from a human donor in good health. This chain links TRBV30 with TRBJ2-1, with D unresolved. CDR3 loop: CAWSDGRYEQFF. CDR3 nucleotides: TGTGCCTGGAGTGATGGGCGGTATGAGCAGTTCTTC.